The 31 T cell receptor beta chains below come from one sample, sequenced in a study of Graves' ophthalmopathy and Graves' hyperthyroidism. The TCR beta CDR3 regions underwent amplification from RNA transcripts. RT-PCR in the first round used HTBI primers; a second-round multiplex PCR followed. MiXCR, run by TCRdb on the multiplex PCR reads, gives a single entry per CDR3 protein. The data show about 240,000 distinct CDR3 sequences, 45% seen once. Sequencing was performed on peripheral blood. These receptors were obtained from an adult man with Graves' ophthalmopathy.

The CDR3 region is CATSRDGSTNEKLFF. The CDR3 nucleotides are TGTGCCACCAGCAGAGATGGGTCAACTAATGAAAAACTGTTTTTT. V usage is TRBV15 and J usage is TRBJ1-4; D is uncertain. CDR3 length equals 15 residues. With 0 bases removed from V and 0 bases from J, the gap between germline ends came to 5 bases. Germline V CDR1 and CDR2: LNHNV, YYDKDF (reference sequence).

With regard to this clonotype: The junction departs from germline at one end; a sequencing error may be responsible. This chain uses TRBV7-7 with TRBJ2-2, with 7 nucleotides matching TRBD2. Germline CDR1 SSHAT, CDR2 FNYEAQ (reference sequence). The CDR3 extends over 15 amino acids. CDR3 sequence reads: CASSLERGSTGELFF. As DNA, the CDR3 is TGTGCTAGCAGCTTAGAGCGGGGCAGCACCGGGGAGCTGTTTTTT.

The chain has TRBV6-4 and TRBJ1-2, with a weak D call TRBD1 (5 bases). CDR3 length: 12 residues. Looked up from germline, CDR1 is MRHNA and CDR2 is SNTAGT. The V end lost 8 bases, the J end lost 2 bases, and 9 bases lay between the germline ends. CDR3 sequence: CASGDGNYGYTF. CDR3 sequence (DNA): TGTGCCAGCGGGGACGGGAACTATGGCTACACCTTC.

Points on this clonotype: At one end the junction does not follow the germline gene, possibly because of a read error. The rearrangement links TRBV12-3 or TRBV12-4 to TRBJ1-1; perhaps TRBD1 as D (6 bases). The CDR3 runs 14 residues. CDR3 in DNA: TGTGCCAGCAGGTCTTACAGGGCGAACACTAAAGCTTTCTTT. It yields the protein CASRSYRANTKAFF.

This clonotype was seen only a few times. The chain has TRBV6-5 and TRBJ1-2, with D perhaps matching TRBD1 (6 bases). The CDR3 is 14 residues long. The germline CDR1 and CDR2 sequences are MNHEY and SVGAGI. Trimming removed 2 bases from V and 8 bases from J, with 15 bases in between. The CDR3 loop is CASSYGDGGSGYTF. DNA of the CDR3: TGTGCCAGCAGTTACGGCGACGGGGGCAGCGGCTACACCTTC.

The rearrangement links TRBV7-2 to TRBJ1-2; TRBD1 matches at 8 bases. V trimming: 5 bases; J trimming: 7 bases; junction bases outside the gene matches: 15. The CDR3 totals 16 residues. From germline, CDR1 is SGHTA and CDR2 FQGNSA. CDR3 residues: CASSSSTGGGLSGYTF. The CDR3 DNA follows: TGTGCCAGCAGCAGCAGCACAGGGGGGGGTTTGAGTGGCTACACCTTC.

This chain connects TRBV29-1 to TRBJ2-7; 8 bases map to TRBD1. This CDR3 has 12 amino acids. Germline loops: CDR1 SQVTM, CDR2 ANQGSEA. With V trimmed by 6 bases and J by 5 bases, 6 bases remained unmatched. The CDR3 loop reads CSVTQGAHEQYF. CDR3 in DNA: TGCAGCGTCACCCAGGGGGCCCACGAGCAGTACTTC.

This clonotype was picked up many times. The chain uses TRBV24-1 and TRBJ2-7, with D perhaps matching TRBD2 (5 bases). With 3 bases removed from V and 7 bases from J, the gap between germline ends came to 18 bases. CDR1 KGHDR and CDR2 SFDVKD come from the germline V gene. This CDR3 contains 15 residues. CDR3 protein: CATSDPTGEGGEQYF. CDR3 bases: TGTGCCACCAGTGATCCCACCGGTGAGGGTGGGGAGCAGTACTTC.

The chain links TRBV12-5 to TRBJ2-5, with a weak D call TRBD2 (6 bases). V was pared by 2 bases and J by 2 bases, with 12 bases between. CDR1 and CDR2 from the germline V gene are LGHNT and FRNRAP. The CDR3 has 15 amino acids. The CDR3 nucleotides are TGTGCTAGTGGTTTGTGGGGGGTGGGTCAAGAGACCCAGTACTTC. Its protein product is CASGLWGVGQETQYF.

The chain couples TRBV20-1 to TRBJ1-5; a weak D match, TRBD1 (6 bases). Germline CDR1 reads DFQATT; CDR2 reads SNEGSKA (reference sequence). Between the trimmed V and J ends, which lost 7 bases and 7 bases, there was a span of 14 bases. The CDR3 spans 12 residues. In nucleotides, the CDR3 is TGCAGTGTGGCGAGGGGGGGGCAGCCCCAGCATTTT. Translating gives CSVARGGQPQHF.

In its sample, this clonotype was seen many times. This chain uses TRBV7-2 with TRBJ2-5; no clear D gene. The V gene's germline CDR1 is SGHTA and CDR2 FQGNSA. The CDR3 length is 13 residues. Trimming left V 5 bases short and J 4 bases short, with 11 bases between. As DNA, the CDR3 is TGTGCCAGCAGCCAGTACATCCGAGAGACCCAGTACTTC. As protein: CASSQYIRETQYF.

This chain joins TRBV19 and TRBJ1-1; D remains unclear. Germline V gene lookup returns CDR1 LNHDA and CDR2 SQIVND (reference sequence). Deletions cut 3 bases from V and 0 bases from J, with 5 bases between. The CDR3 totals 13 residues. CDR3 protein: CASSIQVNTEAFF. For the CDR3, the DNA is TGTGCCAGTAGTATTCAGGTGAACACTGAAGCTTTCTTT.

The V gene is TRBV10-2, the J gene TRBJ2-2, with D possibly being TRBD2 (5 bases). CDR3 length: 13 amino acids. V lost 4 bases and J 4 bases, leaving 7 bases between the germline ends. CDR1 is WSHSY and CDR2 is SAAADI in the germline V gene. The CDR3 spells CASSVAGTGELFF. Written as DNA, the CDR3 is TGCGCCAGCAGTGTTGCGGGCACCGGGGAGCTGTTTTTT.

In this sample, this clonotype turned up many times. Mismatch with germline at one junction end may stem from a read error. The CDR3 region is CASSLQGSGANVLTF. DNA of the CDR3: TGTGCCAGCAGCCTCCAGGGGTCTGGGGCCAACGTCCTGACTTTC. V gene TRBV5-1 combines with J gene TRBJ2-6, with a tentative D call TRBD1 (6 bases). The germline CDR1 and CDR2 sequences are SGHRS and YFSETQ. The length of the CDR3 is 15 residues.

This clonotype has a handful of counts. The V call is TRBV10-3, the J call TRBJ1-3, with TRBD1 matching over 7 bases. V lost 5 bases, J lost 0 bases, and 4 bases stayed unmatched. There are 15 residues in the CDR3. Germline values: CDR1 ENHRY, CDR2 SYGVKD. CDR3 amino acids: CAISWDSGSGNTIYF. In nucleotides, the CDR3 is TGTGCCATCAGTTGGGACAGTGGCTCTGGAAACACCATATATTTT.

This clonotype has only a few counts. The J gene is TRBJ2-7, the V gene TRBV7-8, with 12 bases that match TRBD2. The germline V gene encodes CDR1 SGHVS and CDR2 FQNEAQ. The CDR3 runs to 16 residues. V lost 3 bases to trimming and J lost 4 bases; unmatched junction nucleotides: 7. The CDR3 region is CASSFASGGAKYEQYF. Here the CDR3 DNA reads TGTGCCAGCAGCTTCGCTAGCGGGGGGGCCAAATACGAGCAGTACTTC. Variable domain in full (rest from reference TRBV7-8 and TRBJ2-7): GAGVSQSPRYKVAKRGQDVALRCDPISGHVSLFWYQQALGQGPEFLTYFQNEAQLDKSGLPSDRFFAERPEGSVSTLKIQRTQQEDSAVYLCASSFASGGAKYEQYFGPGTRLTVT.

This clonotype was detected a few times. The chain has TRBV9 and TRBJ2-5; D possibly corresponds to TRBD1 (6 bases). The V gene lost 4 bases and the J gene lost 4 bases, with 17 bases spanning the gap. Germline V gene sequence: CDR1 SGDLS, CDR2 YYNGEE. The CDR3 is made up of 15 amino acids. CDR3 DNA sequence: TGTGCCAGCAGCCGTGACGGGACAAGGGTAGAGACCCAGTACTTC. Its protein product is CASSRDGTRVETQYF.

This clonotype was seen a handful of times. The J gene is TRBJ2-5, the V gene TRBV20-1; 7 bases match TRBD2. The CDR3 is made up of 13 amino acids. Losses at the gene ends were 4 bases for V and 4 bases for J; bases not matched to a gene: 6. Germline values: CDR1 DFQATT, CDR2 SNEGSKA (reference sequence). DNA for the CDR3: TGCAGTGCTACGCGGGGGTGGGGAGAGACCCAGTACTTC. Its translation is CSATRGWGETQYF.

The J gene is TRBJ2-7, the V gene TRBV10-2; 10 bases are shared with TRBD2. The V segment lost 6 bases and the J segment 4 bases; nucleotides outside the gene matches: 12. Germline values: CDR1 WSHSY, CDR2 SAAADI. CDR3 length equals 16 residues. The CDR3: CASSARASGSKYEQYF. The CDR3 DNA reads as TGCGCCAGCAGCGCTAGGGCTAGCGGGAGTAAATACGAGCAGTACTTC.

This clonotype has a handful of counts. The CDR3: CATSDPGTGNTEAFF. CDR3 DNA: TGTGCCACCAGTGATCCCGGGACAGGGAACACTGAAGCTTTCTTT. V gene TRBV24-1 combines with J gene TRBJ1-1, with 8 bases matching TRBD1. J was trimmed by 1 base and V by 3 bases; bases with no gene match: 3. The CDR3 totals 15 residues. Germline CDR1 KGHDR, CDR2 SFDVKD.

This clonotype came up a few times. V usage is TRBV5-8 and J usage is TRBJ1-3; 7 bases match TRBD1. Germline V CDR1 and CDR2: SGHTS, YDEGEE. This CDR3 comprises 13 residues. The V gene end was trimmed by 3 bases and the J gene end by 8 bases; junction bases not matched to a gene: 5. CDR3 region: CASSSYRGDTIYF. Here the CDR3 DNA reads TGTGCCAGCAGCTCCTACAGGGGAGACACCATATATTTT.

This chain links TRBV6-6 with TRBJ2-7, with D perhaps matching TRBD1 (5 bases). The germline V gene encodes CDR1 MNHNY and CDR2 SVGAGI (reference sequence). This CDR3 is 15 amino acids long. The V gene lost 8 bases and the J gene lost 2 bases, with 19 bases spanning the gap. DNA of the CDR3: TGTGCCAGCGGGGAAGGGCATCAGGGTACCTACGAGCAGTACTTC. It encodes CASGEGHQGTYEQYF.

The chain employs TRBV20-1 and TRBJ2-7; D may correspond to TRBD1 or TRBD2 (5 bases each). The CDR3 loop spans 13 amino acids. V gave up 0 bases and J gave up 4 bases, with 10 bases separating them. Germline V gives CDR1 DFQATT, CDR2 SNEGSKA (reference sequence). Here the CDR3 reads CSARDWDVYEQYF. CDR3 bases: TGCAGTGCTAGAGATTGGGACGTGTACGAGCAGTACTTC.

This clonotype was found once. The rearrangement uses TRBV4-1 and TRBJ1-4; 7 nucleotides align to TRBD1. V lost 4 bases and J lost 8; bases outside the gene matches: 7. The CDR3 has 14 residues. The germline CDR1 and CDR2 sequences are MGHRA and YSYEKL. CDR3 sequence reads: CASSPATGWEKLFF. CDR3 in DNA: TGCGCCAGCAGCCCCGCGACAGGGTGGGAAAAACTGTTTTTT.

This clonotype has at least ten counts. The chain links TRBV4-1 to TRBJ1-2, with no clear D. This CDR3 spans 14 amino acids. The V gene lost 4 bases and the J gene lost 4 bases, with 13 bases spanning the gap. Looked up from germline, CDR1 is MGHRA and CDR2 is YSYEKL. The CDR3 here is CASSLKVDAYGYTF. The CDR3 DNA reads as TGCGCCAGCAGCCTCAAAGTCGATGCCTATGGCTACACCTTC.

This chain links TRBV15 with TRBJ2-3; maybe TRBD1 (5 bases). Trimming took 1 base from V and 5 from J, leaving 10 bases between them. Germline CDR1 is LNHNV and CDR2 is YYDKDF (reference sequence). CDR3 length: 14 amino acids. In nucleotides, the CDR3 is TGTGCCACCAGCAGAGTAACTCAGGGAGATACGCAGTATTTT. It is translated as CATSRVTQGDTQYF.

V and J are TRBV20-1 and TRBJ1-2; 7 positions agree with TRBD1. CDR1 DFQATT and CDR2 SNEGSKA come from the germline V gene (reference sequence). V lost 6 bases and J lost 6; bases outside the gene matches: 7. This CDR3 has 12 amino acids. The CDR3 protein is CSATGQSDGYTF. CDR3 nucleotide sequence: TGCAGTGCAACGGGACAGTCGGATGGCTACACCTTC.

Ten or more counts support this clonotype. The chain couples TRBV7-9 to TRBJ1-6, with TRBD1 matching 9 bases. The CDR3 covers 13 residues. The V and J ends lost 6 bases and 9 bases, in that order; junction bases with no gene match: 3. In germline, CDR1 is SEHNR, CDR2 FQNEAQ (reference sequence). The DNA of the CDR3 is TGTGCCAGCAGGGGACAGGGAGCTTCACCCCTCCACTTT. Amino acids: CASRGQGASPLHF. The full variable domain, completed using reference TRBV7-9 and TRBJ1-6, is DTGVSQNPRHKITKRGQNVTFRCDPISEHNRLYWYRQTLGQGPEFLTYFQNEAQLEKSRLLSDRFSAERPKGSFSTLEIQRTEQGDSAMYLCASRGQGASPLHFGNGTRLTVT.

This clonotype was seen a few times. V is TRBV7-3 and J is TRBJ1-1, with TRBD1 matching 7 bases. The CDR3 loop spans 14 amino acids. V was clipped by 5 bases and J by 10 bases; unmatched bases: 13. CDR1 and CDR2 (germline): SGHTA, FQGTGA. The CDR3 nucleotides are TGTGCCAGCAGCCCACAGGGGATGGGAGAGGGAGCTTTCTTT. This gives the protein CASSPQGMGEGAFF.

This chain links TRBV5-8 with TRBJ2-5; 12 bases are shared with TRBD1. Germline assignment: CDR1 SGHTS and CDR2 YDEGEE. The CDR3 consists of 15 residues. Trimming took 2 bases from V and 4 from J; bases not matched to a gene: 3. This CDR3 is CASSLGTGGTETQYF. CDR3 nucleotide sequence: TGTGCCAGCAGCTTAGGGACAGGGGGCACAGAGACCCAGTACTTC.

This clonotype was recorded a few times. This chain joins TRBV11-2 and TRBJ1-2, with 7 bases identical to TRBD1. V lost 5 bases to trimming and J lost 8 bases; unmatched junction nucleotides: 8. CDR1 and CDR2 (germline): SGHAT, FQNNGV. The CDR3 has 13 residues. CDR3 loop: CASSITGARGYTF. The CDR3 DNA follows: TGTGCCAGCAGCATCACAGGGGCGCGAGGCTACACCTTC.